This passage covers 14 T cell receptor beta chains from one sample sequenced in a study of CD8 T cells in Susac syndrome. Reverse transcription of roughly 0.5 to 1 ug RNA was carried out with random hexamers. Each CDR3 protein is one row after TCRdb ran MiXCR on the immunoSEQ multiplex PCR reads. The table lists under 150,000 distinct CDR3 sequences, around 80% of them singletons. The sample taken for sequencing was CD8+ T cells from PBMCs. These receptors were taken from a human donor with multiple sclerosis.

The chain employs TRBV6-2 or TRBV6-3 and TRBJ1-2; 7 bases line up with TRBD1. CDR1 and CDR2 (germline): MNHEY, SVGEGT. The J segment lost 7 bases and the V segment lost 7 bases, leaving 12 bases of the junction unmatched. The CDR3 length is 14 residues. Written as DNA, the CDR3 is TGTGCCAGCAACACAAGGACAGGATGGTCTGGCTACACCTTC. Protein: CASNTRTGWSGYTF.

The gene calls are TRBV12-3 or TRBV12-4 and TRBJ2-5; D is unresolved. This CDR3 is built from 12 residues. V lost 6 bases to trimming and J lost 4 bases, with 9 bases between them. CDR3 sequence reads: CASSIPPETQYF. CDR3 sequence (DNA): TGTGCCAGCAGCATTCCACCAGAGACCCAGTACTTC.

This sequence joins TRBV20-1 and TRBJ2-1; maybe TRBD2 (5 bases). The CDR3 is 14 amino acids. V lost 3 bases to trimming and J lost 2 bases, with 11 bases between them. Germline CDR1 and CDR2: DFQATT and SNEGSKA (reference sequence). This CDR3 is CSASGVDPYNEQFF. The CDR3, as DNA: TGCAGTGCTAGCGGGGTAGATCCCTACAATGAGCAGTTCTTC.

The chain employs TRBV6-1 and TRBJ2-1; D remains unclear. This CDR3 comprises 12 residues. Trimming stripped 2 bases from V and 9 bases from J, with 8 bases between. Germline V CDR1 and CDR2: MNHNS, SASEGT. CDR3 coding DNA: TGTGCCAGCAGTGAATTCCCGACTGAGCAGTTCTTC. It is translated as CASSEFPTEQFF.

The J gene is TRBJ2-7, the V gene TRBV7-8; D uncertain. Trimming took off 0 bases at V and 7 bases at J, with 10 bases between the two ends. The CDR3 covers 13 residues. Germline V gene lookup returns CDR1 SGHVS and CDR2 FQNEAQ. CDR3 loop: CASSLARTWEQYV. The CDR3 bases are TGTGCCAGCAGCTTAGCGCGGACGTGGGAGCAGTACGTC.

The V gene is TRBV18, the J gene TRBJ2-7; D is unresolved. V shed 0 bases and J shed 0 bases, with 9 bases lying between them. CDR3 length: 15 residues. The germline V gene has CDR1 KGHSH and CDR2 LQKENI. The CDR3 is CASSPPRGNSYEQYV. As DNA, the CDR3 is TGTGCCAGCTCACCACCACGAGGCAACTCCTACGAGCAGTACGTC.

J is TRBJ1-5 and V is TRBV6-5, with TRBD1 matching 7 bases. The J segment lost 3 bases and the V segment lost 5 bases, leaving 10 bases of the junction unmatched. The V gene's germline CDR1 is MNHEY and CDR2 SVGAGI. The CDR3 is made up of 16 amino acids. DNA of the CDR3: TGTGCCAGCAGTGACCCGAGCAGGGGGAACAATCAGCCCCAGCATTTT. Translated: CASSDPSRGNNQPQHF.

The chain combines TRBV15 with TRBJ2-3; the D is unclear. V was trimmed by 1 base and J by 0 bases, leaving 5 bases between them. Germline V gene data show CDR1 as LNHNV and CDR2 as YYDKDF (reference sequence). The CDR3 is 14 amino acids. CDR3 loop: CATSRVGSTDTQYF. In nucleotides, the CDR3 is TGTGCCACCAGCAGAGTAGGAAGCACAGATACGCAGTATTTT.

The V gene is TRBV7-2, the J gene TRBJ2-3; perhaps TRBD1 as D (6 bases). This CDR3 has 15 amino acids. Germline CDR1 SGHTA, CDR2 FQGNSA. Trimming removed 0 bases at V and 7 bases at J, with 14 bases between. The CDR3 sequence is CASSLAGAAPHTQYF. In DNA, the CDR3 is TGTGCCAGCAGCTTAGCGGGGGCTGCTCCTCATACGCAGTATTTT.

The gene calls are TRBV10-3 and TRBJ2-1; the D gene is possibly TRBD2 (7 bases). Looked up from germline, CDR1 is ENHRY and CDR2 is SYGVKD. The CDR3 is made up of 16 amino acids. Trimming stripped 7 bases from V and 6 bases from J, with 22 bases between. In nucleotides, the CDR3 is TGTGCCATCACGAAAAGGGGGGGTGGCATAGGCAATGAGCAGTTCTTC. It yields the protein CAITKRGGGIGNEQFF.

This clonotype was observed a handful of times. At one of its ends the junction is not consistent with the germline gene, which may arise from a read error. The chain is built from TRBV6-1 and TRBJ2-1, with 14 bases lining up with TRBD2. The germline gives CDR1 MNHNS, CDR2 SASEGT. This CDR3 region has 15 residues. The CDR3 reads CASSQPGTSGGKTSF. The CDR3 region has the DNA TGTGCCAGCAGTCAACCCGGGACTAGCGGGGGAAAAACTTCCTTC.

This chain links TRBV20-1 with TRBJ2-6; 9 bases line up with TRBD1. This CDR3 is built from 17 residues. V shed 0 bases, J shed 2 bases, and the junction held 5 bases outside the gene matches. CDR1 is DFQATT, CDR2 SNEGSKA, per germline (reference sequence). The CDR3 region is CSAREQGARPGANVLTF. The DNA of the CDR3 is TGCAGTGCTAGAGAACAGGGGGCGCGCCCTGGGGCCAACGTCCTGACTTTC.

J is TRBJ2-1 and V is TRBV3-1, with unresolved D. The length of the CDR3 is 12 residues. Germline V gene sequence: CDR1 LGHDT, CDR2 YNNKEL (reference sequence). Trimming pared 2 bases from V and 7 bases from J, leaving 6 bases between. The CDR3 DNA follows: TGTGCCAGCAGCCAAAGCGAGAATGAGCAGTTCTTC. Residues: CASSQSENEQFF.

This clonotype was found a few times. The rearrangement joins TRBV7-2 to TRBJ2-1; D not resolved. The V end lost 1 base, the J end lost 10 bases, and 2 bases lay between the germline ends. Per germline, CDR1 SGHTA and CDR2 FQGNSA. CDR3 length: 10 residues. The CDR3 loop reads CASSLGEQFF. CDR3 in DNA: TGTGCCAGCAGCTTAGGCGAGCAGTTCTTC.